These T cell receptor beta chains were read from a single sample in a study of blood T cells in healthy people across ages. Via MiXCR, TCRdb re-called the 5' RACE reads, giving one row per CDR3 protein. Of 590,000 or so distinct CDR3 sequences in the sample, approximately 30% were seen once. Input material: blood. The receptors stem from a woman aged 80 or over in good health. Each CDR3 is given with its conserved first and last residue. D genes are given only for firm matches. Not every row has a clone size; where given, it reads once, few, many or a size class.

j_gene | d_gene | abundance | v_gene | CDR3nt | CDR3aa
TRBJ1-2 | TRBD1 | many | TRBV5-6 | TGTGCCAGCAGCTTGCTCGGACAGGGCGCTAACTATGGCTACACCTTC | CASSLLGQGANYGYTF
TRBJ2-1 | . | many | TRBV29-1 | TGCAGCGTCGGGGCTAGGAATGAGCAGTTCTTC | CSVGARNEQFF
TRBJ2-3 | . | many | TRBV4-3 | TGCGCCAGCAGCCAAGTGGCCCCGACGGATACGCAGTATTTT | CASSQVAPTDTQYF
TRBJ1-6 | TRBD1 | many | TRBV20-1 | TGCAGTGTAATGGACAGGGCAAAGGGTTCACCCCTCCACTTT | CSVMDRAKGSPLHF
TRBJ2-5 | TRBD1 | . | TRBV20-1 | TGCAGTGCTAGTAGTTCCGGGACAGGGGGCAGGGAGCAGTACTTC | CSASSSGTGGREQYF
TRBJ1-5 | . | few | TRBV3-1 | TGTGCCAGCAGCCAAACAGGGTTCGTTCAGCCCCAGCATTTT | CASSQTGFVQPQHF
TRBJ1-2 | . | . | TRBV7-2 | TGTGCCAGCATCGGGCGGGGGCGCGGCTATGGCTACACCTTC | CASIGRGRGYGYTF
TRBJ2-1 | TRBD2 | . | TRBV20-1 | TGCAGTGCTCTAAATAGCGGGGGGGCATATGAGCAGTTCTTC | CSALNSGGAYEQFF
TRBJ2-5 | . | many | TRBV20-1 | TGCAGTGCTTCCTGGGGAGGGGGCACTCAAGAGACCCAGTACTTC | CSASWGGGTQETQYF
TRBJ2-5 | TRBD1 | many | TRBV4-3 | TGCGCCAGCAGCCAAACGACAGGGCCCGGGGAGACCCAGTACTTC | CASSQTTGPGETQYF
TRBJ2-7 | TRBD1 | many | TRBV20-1 | TGCAGTGCTAGAGATCCCGGGACAGGCCCCTACGAGCAGTACTTC | CSARDPGTGPYEQYF
TRBJ1-2 | TRBD1 | . | TRBV12-3/TRBV12-4 | TGTGCCGGCACCCAACAGGGGGCCTACTATGGCTACACTTTC | CAGTQQGAYYGYTF
TRBJ1-1 | TRBD1 | . | TRBV5-1 | TGCGCCGGCAGCCTGAAGGGTCAGACAGGGAGCACTGAAGCTTTCTTT | CAGSLKGQTGSTEAFF
TRBJ2-2 | . | . | TRBV9 | TGTGCCAGCAGCGTAGTTCCCTCGGGGGGCCGAGGCACCCGGGAGCTGTTTTTT | CASSVVPSGGRGTRELFF
TRBJ1-5 | TRBD1 | . | TRBV19 | TGTGCCAGTACCACAGGGGGGCGTCAGCCCCAGCATTTT | CASTTGGRQPQHF
TRBJ2-1 | TRBD1 | many | TRBV2 | TGTGCCAGCAACAGGGACAGCCCCAATGAGCAGTTCTTC | CASNRDSPNEQFF
TRBJ1-2 | . | . | TRBV6-2/TRBV6-3 | TGTGCCAGCAGTTGCGGGACCCGCTATGGCTACACCTTC | CASSCGTRYGYTF
TRBJ2-1 | . | . | TRBV5-1 | TGCGCCAGCAGCTCCGCAGGGGCCAACAATGAGCAGTTCTTC | CASSSAGANNEQFF
TRBJ2-7 | TRBD2 | many | TRBV5-1 | TGCGCCAGCAGCCCCGGGACTAGCGGGGGAAACGAGCAGTACTTC | CASSPGTSGGNEQYF
TRBJ2-7 | . | many | TRBV5-1 | TGCGCCAGCAAAGACAACTACGAGCAGTACTTC | CASKDNYEQYF
TRBJ1-1 | TRBD1 | . | TRBV4-3 | TGCGCCAGCAGCCAATCGGACAGGGAAGCTTTCTTT | CASSQSDREAFF
TRBJ2-5 | TRBD2 | . | TRBV5-1 | TGCGCCAGCAGCTTAGGTCGGGGGGTACCGGAGACCCAGTACTTC | CASSLGRGVPETQYF
TRBJ2-5 | TRBD2 | . | TRBV28 | TGTGCCAGCAGCCTGTGGGCTAGCGGCGCTCCTCAAGAGACCCAGTACTTC | CASSLWASGAPQETQYF
TRBJ2-1 | TRBD1 | many | TRBV7-9 | TGTGCCAGCAGCCCGATTGTAGGGGGCTTGAACAATGAGCAGTTCTTC | CASSPIVGGLNNEQFF
TRBJ2-3 | TRBD2 | many | TRBV7-7 | TGTGCTAGCAGCTCGGGGAGCGGGGGCCCCACAGATACGCAGTATTTT | CASSSGSGGPTDTQYF
TRBJ1-5 | TRBD1 | . | TRBV7-2 | TGTGCCAGCAGCCTAGGACAGGGGGACGGCAATCAGCCCCAGCATTTT | CASSLGQGDGNQPQHF
TRBJ2-1 | . | once | TRBV7-2 | TGTGCCAGCAGCTTCCTGGGGGGAGTCTACAATGAGCAGTTCTTC | CASSFLGGVYNEQFF
TRBJ1-4 | . | many | TRBV9 | TGTGCCAGCAGCCCTCGGGCCGGGACGGATGAAAAACTGTTTTTT | CASSPRAGTDEKLFF
TRBJ2-3 | . | many | TRBV5-5 | TGTGCCAGCAGCTTGGGAGGAGGGTCTAGCACAGATACGCAGTATTTT | CASSLGGGSSTDTQYF
TRBJ2-3 | . | many | TRBV14 | TGTGCCAGCAGCCAAAATTCTCCGGGACTCAGCACAGATACGCAGTATTTT | CASSQNSPGLSTDTQYF
TRBJ1-2 | . | once | TRBV15 | TGTGCCACCAGCAGAGATAGCGGACAGAACTATGGCTACACCTTC | CATSRDSGQNYGYTF
TRBJ2-7 | TRBD2 | . | TRBV27 | TGTGCCAGCAGTTTAGAAGGGGTGGGGACTAGCGGATACGAGCAGTACTTC | CASSLEGVGTSGYEQYF
TRBJ1-5 | . | . | TRBV6-6 | TGTGCCAGCACCCCTGCAGACAGAGACAATCAGCCCCAGCATTTT | CASTPADRDNQPQHF
TRBJ1-4 | . | many | TRBV3-1 | TGTGCCAGCAGCCTCTCGAGGGGTACCTCAACTAATGAAAAACTGTTTTTT | CASSLSRGTSTNEKLFF
TRBJ1-2 | . | many | TRBV7-2 | TGTGCCAGCAGCTTTAACCAGGGCAACTATGGCTACACCTTC | CASSFNQGNYGYTF
TRBJ2-7 | TRBD1 | many | TRBV20-1 | TGCAGTGCCAGATTGCCGGGACAGGGTCCCGAGCAGTACTTC | CSARLPGQGPEQYF
TRBJ2-1 | . | many | TRBV11-2 | TGTGCCAGCAGCTTAGTTCTAGCGCGAGGTGAGCAGTTCTTC | CASSLVLARGEQFF
TRBJ1-4 | . | few | TRBV20-1 | TGCAGTGCTAGAGACTGGGTGGCAAAAGGTGAAAAACTGTTTTTT | CSARDWVAKGEKLFF
TRBJ1-1 | . | . | TRBV7-8 | TGTGCCACCCAGCTTAGAAGCCGGAACACTGAAGCTTTCTTT | CATQLRSRNTEAFF
TRBJ2-2 | . | . | TRBV11-1 | TGTACCAGCAGTTACACCTACACCGGGGAGCTGTTTTTT | CTSSYTYTGELFF
TRBJ2-1 | TRBD1 | many | TRBV9 | TGTGCCAGCAGCGTACCGGGACAGGGTTATGAGCAGTTCTTC | CASSVPGQGYEQFF
TRBJ1-1 | . | . | TRBV27 | TGTGCCAGCAGTTTGAATCTGGGGCACATGAACACTGAAGCTTTCTTT | CASSLNLGHMNTEAFF
TRBJ2-5 | TRBD2 | . | TRBV7-2 | TGTGCCAGCAGCTTAGCGCCGGGACTAAGTCGAGAGACCCAGTACTTC | CASSLAPGLSRETQYF
TRBJ1-1 | . | many | TRBV6-5 | TGTGCCAGCAGTACCATATTGGGGCCTGAAGCTTTCTTT | CASSTILGPEAFF
TRBJ1-2 | . | many | TRBV6-5 | TGTGCCAGCAGTTACACCACCAAGAATGGCTACACCTTC | CASSYTTKNGYTF
TRBJ1-1 | . | . | TRBV7-2 | TGTGCCAGCAGCTTAATCCCGGGGGGCGTACAAACTGAAGCTTTCTTT | CASSLIPGGVQTEAFF
TRBJ1-6 | TRBD1 | many | TRBV5-1 | TGCGCCAGCAGCTCCCCGGACAGGGGCGCAAATTCACCCCTCCACTTT | CASSSPDRGANSPLHF
TRBJ2-3 | . | many | TRBV5-1 | TGCGCCAGCAGCTTGGGTGGGGGGCAAGATACGCAGTATTTT | CASSLGGGQDTQYF